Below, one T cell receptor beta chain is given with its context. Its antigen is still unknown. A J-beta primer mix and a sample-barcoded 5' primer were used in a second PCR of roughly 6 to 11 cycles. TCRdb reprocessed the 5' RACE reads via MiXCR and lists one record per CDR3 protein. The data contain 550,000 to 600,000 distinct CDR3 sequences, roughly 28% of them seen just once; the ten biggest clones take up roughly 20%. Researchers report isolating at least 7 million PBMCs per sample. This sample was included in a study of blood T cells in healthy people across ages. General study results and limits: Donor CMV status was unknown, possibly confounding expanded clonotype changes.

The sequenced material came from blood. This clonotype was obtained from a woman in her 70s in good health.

The CDR3: CASSTTGRPSYEQYF. CDR3 coding DNA: TGTGCCAGTAGTACGACAGGAAGACCATCCTACGAGCAGTACTTC. V and J are TRBV19 and TRBJ2-7, with a possible D match to TRBD1 (6 bases). Germline assignment: CDR1 LNHDA and CDR2 SQIVND (reference sequence). V was trimmed by 4 bases and J by 1 base, leaving 14 bases between them. The CDR3 covers 15 residues. The variable domain in full, with the rest retrieved from reference TRBV19 and TRBJ2-7, is DGGITQSPKYLFRKEGQNVTLSCEQNLNHDAMYWYRQDPGQGLRLIYYSQIVNDFQKGDIAEGYSVSREKKESFPLTVTSAQKNPTAFYLCASSTTGRPSYEQYFGPGTRLTVT.